One and the same sample provided the 21 T cell receptor beta chains below, sequenced in a study of regulatory T cells in long-lasting Graves disease. Library construction for TCR beta used iRepertoire HTBI primers and Arm-PCR of CDR3 regions. From the multiplex PCR reads, TCRdb called clonotypes with MiXCR, one entry per CDR3 protein. Among 400,000 to 500,000 distinct CDR3 sequences listed, approximately 14% were seen once. Stated time point: newly diagnosed GD, antithyroid drugs for less than 3 months. TCR sequences were obtained from RNA taken from PBMCs. The data also belong to a second study, concerning T cells in Graves' hyperthyroidism and ophthalmopathy.

The sequences come from peripheral blood mononuclear cells (PBMCs), collected at new diagnosis, from a patient treated with antithyroid drugs. The source of these receptors is a woman aged 45-65 years with Graves disease.

The rearrangement joins TRBV4-1 to TRBJ1-4, with D maybe TRBD1 (5 bases). Trimming took off 3 bases at V and 0 bases at J, with 11 bases between the two ends. Germline V gene lookup returns CDR1 MGHRA and CDR2 YSYEKL. The CDR3 length is 16 residues. The CDR3 here is CASSHTGSTTNEKLFF. The CDR3 DNA sequence: TGCGCCAGCAGCCACACAGGAAGTACAACTAATGAAAAACTGTTTTTT.

The sample holds many counts of this clonotype. The rearrangement uses TRBV3-1 and TRBJ1-5, with D perhaps TRBD1 (6 bases). Germline assignment: CDR1 LGHDT and CDR2 YNNKEL (reference sequence). Trimming left V 1 base short and J 6 bases short, with 13 bases between. The CDR3 loop spans 15 amino acids. The CDR3 here is CASSQGTVVSQPQHF. DNA for the CDR3: TGTGCCAGCAGCCAAGGGACAGTGGTATCTCAGCCCCAGCATTTT.

This sequence joins TRBV7-9 and TRBJ2-1; maybe TRBD1 (5 bases). V was cut by 5 bases and J by 4 bases, with 24 bases left in between. Germline-derived CDR1 and CDR2 are SEHNR and FQNEAQ (reference sequence). There are 18 residues in the CDR3. The CDR3 loop is CASSPLSDGRASYNEQFF. Written as DNA, the CDR3 is TGTGCCAGCAGCCCCCTATCAGATGGCAGGGCTTCTTACAATGAGCAGTTCTTC.

This clonotype was recorded at least ten times. The chain links TRBV24-1 to TRBJ2-3; D gene unclear. This CDR3 has 15 residues. V was trimmed by 2 bases and J by 4 bases, leaving 12 bases between them. Germline CDR1 and CDR2: KGHDR and SFDVKD. The CDR3 DNA reads TGTGCCACCAGTGATTCGGCAGCCCCGCCAGATACGCAGTATTTT. Translation: CATSDSAAPPDTQYF.

This clonotype showed up many times. J is TRBJ1-2 and V is TRBV30; no firm D call. CDR1 GTSNPN and CDR2 SVGIG come from the germline V gene (reference sequence). V shed 4 bases and J shed 7 bases, with 16 bases lying between them. This CDR3 contains 13 residues. In nucleotides, the CDR3 is TGTGCCTGGACCCCTGACATCCTTGGTGGCTACACCTTC. It translates to CAWTPDILGGYTF.

Remarks on this clonotype: This sequence may be a read error, since a much larger clone differs from it by one base. The rearrangement uses TRBV9 and TRBJ2-5; a weak D match, TRBD1 (6 bases). The germline V gene has CDR1 SGDLS and CDR2 YYNGEE. CDR3 length equals 13 residues. V lost 3 bases and J lost 2, with 8 bases in between. The CDR3: CASSDQGQETQYF. CDR3 DNA sequence: TGTGCCAGCAGCGACCAGGGGCAAGAGACCCAGTACTTC. The full variable domain, completed using reference TRBV9 and TRBJ2-5, is DSGVTQTPKHLITATGQRVTLRCSPRSGDLSVYWYQQSLDQGLQFLIQYYNGEERAKGNILERFSAQQFPDLHSELNLSSLELGDSALYFCASSDQGQETQYFGPGTRLLVL.

The chain is built from TRBV19 and TRBJ1-1; D is ambiguous. The germline V gene encodes CDR1 LNHDA and CDR2 SQIVND (reference sequence). The CDR3 sequence is 14 residues long. Trimming cost V 8 bases and J 6 bases, with 19 bases left between them. CDR3 amino acids: CASGTRAQAAEAFF. CDR3 coding DNA: TGTGCCAGTGGTACCCGGGCCCAAGCAGCTGAAGCTTTCTTT.

This clonotype came up a few times. The V and J genes are TRBV29-1 and TRBJ2-5; 9 bases align to TRBD2. This CDR3 region has 15 residues. The V and J ends lost 5 bases and 0 bases, in that order; junction bases with no gene match: 7. CDR1 is SQVTM, CDR2 ANQGSEA, per germline. The CDR3 loop is CSVSATSGDQETQYF. As DNA, the CDR3 is TGCAGCGTTTCGGCGACTAGCGGAGACCAAGAGACCCAGTACTTC.

The rearrangement uses TRBV3-1 and TRBJ2-2; 8 bases map to TRBD1. The CDR3 is made up of 18 amino acids. Trimming at V came to 1 base and at J to 6 bases, leaving 13 bases not matched to a gene. The germline gives CDR1 LGHDT, CDR2 YNNKEL (reference sequence). CDR3 residues: CASSQVLRGTGRAGELFF. DNA for the CDR3: TGTGCCAGCAGCCAAGTCCTCCGGGGGACAGGAAGAGCCGGGGAGCTGTTTTTT.

This clonotype was seen a handful of times. The V and J genes are TRBV6-2 or TRBV6-3 and TRBJ2-1, with D perhaps TRBD2 (6 bases). The V gene lost 5 bases and the J gene lost 9 bases, with 14 bases spanning the gap. CDR1 and CDR2 (germline): MNHEY, SVGEGT. This CDR3 is 13 amino acids long. In DNA form, the CDR3 reads TGTGCCAGCAGTGTGGGGTGGGAGGCTGAGCAGTTCTTC. Protein: CASSVGWEAEQFF.

This clonotype was observed a handful of times. The chain joins TRBV19 to TRBJ2-7; D possibly uses TRBD1 or TRBD2 (5 bases each). Germline V CDR1 and CDR2: LNHDA, SQIVND (reference sequence). The CDR3 has 11 amino acids. V lost 3 bases, J lost 6 bases, and 6 bases lay in between. CDR3 sequence reads: CASSMRGEQYF. The CDR3 DNA is TGTGCCAGTAGTATGAGGGGCGAGCAGTACTTC.

This clonotype was seen repeatedly, ten times or more. The chain recombines TRBV7-9 with TRBJ1-2; TRBD1 is a possible D gene (5 bases). The V gene's germline CDR1 is SEHNR and CDR2 FQNEAQ (reference sequence). Trimming stripped 7 bases from V and 6 bases from J, with 12 bases between. The CDR3 has 12 amino acids. The chain's CDR3 is CASTSTAHGYTF. The DNA of the CDR3 is TGTGCCAGCACCTCGACAGCCCATGGCTACACCTTC.

This clonotype was detected ten times or more. Germline and junction disagree at one end, which may indicate a read error. This chain connects TRBV28 to TRBJ2-2; D gene uncertain. The germline V gene has CDR1 MDHEN and CDR2 SYDVKM. CDR3 length equals 15 residues. The CDR3 bases are TGTGCCAGCAGTTTCTATCCGTCGAAGACCGGGGAGCTGTTTTTT. This gives the protein CASSFYPSKTGELFF.

This clonotype was observed a handful of times. V usage is TRBV29-1 and J usage is TRBJ1-2, with D unclear. This CDR3 is 12 amino acids long. Germline loops: CDR1 SQVTM, CDR2 ANQGSEA. V was pared by 1 base and J by 4 bases, with 7 bases between. CDR3 bases: TGCAGCGTTGAAGGCAGTCCCTATGGCTACACCTTC. Translating gives CSVEGSPYGYTF.

The V call is TRBV27, the J call TRBJ2-2; D unclear. The V gene's germline CDR1 is MNHEY and CDR2 SMNVEV (reference sequence). Trimming pared 5 bases from V and 3 bases from J, leaving 10 bases between. The CDR3 consists of 14 residues. CDR3 loop: CASSLTLDTGELFF. Written as DNA, the CDR3 is TGTGCCAGCAGTCTTACTCTTGACACCGGGGAGCTGTTTTTT.

This clonotype was detected many times. Mismatch with germline at one junction end may stem from a read error. The chain is built from TRBV5-1 and TRBJ2-7; 7 nucleotides line up with TRBD2. The germline gives CDR1 SGHRS, CDR2 YFSETQ. The CDR3 loop spans 14 amino acids. The CDR3 loop reads CATSPGTGGYEQYF. CDR3 in DNA: TGCGCCACCAGCCCGGGGACGGGGGGCTACGAGCAGTACTTC.

This clonotype was counted many times. The chain joins TRBV28 to TRBJ2-7; D is possibly TRBD1 or TRBD2 (6 bases each). This CDR3 is 14 amino acids long. Germline assignment: CDR1 MDHEN and CDR2 SYDVKM. V was cut by 4 bases and J by 2 bases, with 12 bases left in between. The CDR3 here is CASSSPGAPYEQYF. In DNA, the CDR3 is TGTGCCAGCAGTTCTCCGGGGGCGCCCTACGAGCAGTACTTC.

The J gene is TRBJ2-2, the V gene TRBV5-5; D is possibly TRBD2 (6 bases). With 2 bases removed from V and 2 bases from J, the gap between germline ends came to 10 bases. Germline CDR1 SGHKS, CDR2 YYEKEE (reference sequence). The CDR3 totals 15 residues. CDR3 protein: CASSLGDSNTGELFF. In DNA, the CDR3 is TGTGCCAGCAGCTTAGGGGACTCTAACACCGGGGAGCTGTTTTTT.

This clonotype was seen repeatedly, ten times or more. V is TRBV12-3 or TRBV12-4 and J is TRBJ1-1; D remains unclear. The CDR3 length is 14 residues. Deletions cut 5 bases from V and 0 bases from J, with 10 bases between. The DNA for the CDR3 is TGTGCCAGCAGTCCCTCGGTAATGAACACTGAAGCTTTCTTT. It codes for CASSPSVMNTEAFF.

The gene calls are TRBV7-9 and TRBJ2-1; 7 bases line up with TRBD1. Per germline, CDR1 SEHNR and CDR2 FQNEAQ (reference sequence). This CDR3 spans 15 amino acids. Losses at the gene ends were 4 bases for V and 6 bases for J; bases not matched to a gene: 9. The CDR3 region is CASSSHRGTRNEQFF. The CDR3 DNA follows: TGTGCCAGCAGCTCGCACAGGGGTACACGCAATGAGCAGTTCTTC.

This clonotype was counted many times. The chain carries TRBV28 and TRBJ2-7, with TRBD1 identical over 8 bases. The CDR3 extends over 13 amino acids. Trimming at V came to 4 bases and at J to 4 bases, leaving 3 bases not matched to a gene. Germline V gives CDR1 MDHEN, CDR2 SYDVKM. CDR3: CASSYTGGYEQYF. CDR3 DNA: TGTGCCAGCAGTTACACAGGGGGGTACGAGCAGTACTTC.